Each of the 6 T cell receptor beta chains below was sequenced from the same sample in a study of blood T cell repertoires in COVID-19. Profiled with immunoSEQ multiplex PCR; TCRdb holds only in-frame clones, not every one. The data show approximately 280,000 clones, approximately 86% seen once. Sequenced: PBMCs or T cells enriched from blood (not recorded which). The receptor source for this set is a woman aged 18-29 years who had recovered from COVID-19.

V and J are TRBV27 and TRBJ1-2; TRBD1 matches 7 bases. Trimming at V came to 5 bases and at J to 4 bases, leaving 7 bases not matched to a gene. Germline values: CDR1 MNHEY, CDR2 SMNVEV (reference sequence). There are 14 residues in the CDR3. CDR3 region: CASSPRRDSYGYTF. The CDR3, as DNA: TGTGCCAGCAGTCCCCGACGGGACAGCTATGGCTACACCTTC.

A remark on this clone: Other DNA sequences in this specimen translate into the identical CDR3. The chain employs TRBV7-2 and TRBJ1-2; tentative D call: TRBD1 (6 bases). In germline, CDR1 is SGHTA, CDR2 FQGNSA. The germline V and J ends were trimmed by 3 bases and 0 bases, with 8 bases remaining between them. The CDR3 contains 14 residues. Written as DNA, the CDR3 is TGTGCCAGCAGCTTGGGGGGGCCTAACTATGGCTACACCTTC. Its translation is CASSLGGPNYGYTF.

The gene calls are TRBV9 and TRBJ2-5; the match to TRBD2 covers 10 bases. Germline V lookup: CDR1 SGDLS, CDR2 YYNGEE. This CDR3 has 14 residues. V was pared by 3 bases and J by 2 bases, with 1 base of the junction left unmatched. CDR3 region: CASSATSGQETQYF. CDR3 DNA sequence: TGTGCCAGCAGCGCGACTAGCGGGCAAGAGACCCAGTACTTC.

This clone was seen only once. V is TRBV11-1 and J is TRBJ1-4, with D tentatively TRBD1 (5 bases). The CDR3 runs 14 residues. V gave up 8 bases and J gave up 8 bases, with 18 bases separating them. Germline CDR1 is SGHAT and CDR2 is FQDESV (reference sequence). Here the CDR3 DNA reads TGTGCCAGCGCACCCGGAGGGGCGGAGGAAAAACTGTTTTTT. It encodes CASAPGGAEEKLFF.

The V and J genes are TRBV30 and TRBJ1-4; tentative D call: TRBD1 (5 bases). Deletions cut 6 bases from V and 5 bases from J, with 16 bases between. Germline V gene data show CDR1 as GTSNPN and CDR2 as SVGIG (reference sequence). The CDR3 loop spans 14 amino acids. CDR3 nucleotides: TGTGCCTGCCACTGGGACTTTTTGAATGAAAAACTGTTTTTT. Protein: CACHWDFLNEKLFF.

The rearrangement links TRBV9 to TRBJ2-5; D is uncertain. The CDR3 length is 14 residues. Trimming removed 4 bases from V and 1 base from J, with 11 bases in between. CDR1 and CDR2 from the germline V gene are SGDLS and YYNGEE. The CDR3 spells CASSSTVTQETQYF. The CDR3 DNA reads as TGTGCCAGCAGCTCCACAGTCACCCAAGAGACCCAGTACTTC.